The 11 T cell receptor beta chains given below trace back to one sample, sequenced in a study of cytomegalovirus exposure and HLA in healthy donors. PCR was performed using 60 Vbeta and 13 Jbeta primers. Assay: immunoSEQ multiplex PCR; the TCRdb copy retains only in-frame clones and omits some. Of some 190,000 clones in the sample, roughly four fifths were seen once. Source material: PBMCs. The receptors were sampled from a man aged 18 to 30 in good health and CMV-seronegative.

The V call is TRBV2, the J call TRBJ2-1; 9 bases are shared with TRBD2. V shed 6 bases, J shed 9 bases, and the junction held 12 bases outside the gene matches. Germline V CDR1 and CDR2: SNHLY, FYNNEI. This CDR3 contains 15 residues. The CDR3 spells CASRVAGALVIEQFF. The CDR3 DNA reads as TGTGCCAGCAGAGTAGCGGGAGCTCTTGTCATTGAGCAGTTCTTC. Together with reference TRBV2 and TRBJ2-1, the CDR3 gives the full variable domain: EPEVTQTPSHQVTQMGQEVILRCVPISNHLYFYWYRQILGQKVEFLVSFYNNEISEKSEIFDDQFSVERPDGSNFTLKIRSTKLEDSAMYFCASRVAGALVIEQFFGPGTRLTVL.

This clone was seen more than once but under ten times. This chain connects TRBV29-1 to TRBJ2-2; 9 positions agree with TRBD2. J gave up 1 base and V 1 base, and 4 bases lay outside the gene matches. Germline loops: CDR1 SQVTM, CDR2 ANQGSEA. The CDR3 extends over 16 amino acids. CDR3 sequence reads: CSVEGGSGGNTGELFF. The CDR3 bases are TGCAGCGTTGAAGGGGGTAGCGGGGGGAACACCGGGGAGCTGTTTTTT.

In this sample, this clone turned up once. This chain uses TRBV7-9 with TRBJ2-3; D is undetermined. The V end was cut by 2 bases, the J end by 0 bases, with 6 bases between. Germline V gives CDR1 SEHNR, CDR2 FQNEAQ (reference sequence). There are 14 residues in the CDR3. The chain's CDR3 is CASSLPPSTDTQYF. The CDR3 DNA sequence: TGTGCCAGCAGCTTACCCCCAAGCACAGATACGCAGTATTTT.

The chain is built from TRBV7-2 and TRBJ2-5, with 9 nucleotides matching TRBD2. CDR3 length: 16 residues. Germline V gene lookup returns CDR1 SGHTA and CDR2 FQGNSA. V lost 5 bases to trimming and J lost 2 bases; unmatched junction nucleotides: 9. CDR3 in amino acids: CASSQTLAGAQETQYF. The CDR3 nucleotides read TGTGCCAGCAGCCAAACCTTAGCGGGGGCACAAGAGACCCAGTACTTC.

The rearrangement uses TRBV10-2 and TRBJ2-1; 12 nucleotides line up with TRBD2. In germline, CDR1 is WSHSY, CDR2 SAAADI. This CDR3 has 14 amino acids. J was trimmed by 7 bases and V by 7 bases; bases with no gene match: 5. This chain's CDR3 is CASNLAGGPNEQFF. CDR3 coding DNA: TGCGCCAGCAACCTAGCGGGGGGGCCGAATGAGCAGTTCTTC.

The chain links TRBV6-1 to TRBJ2-7; TRBD1 matches 7 bases. V shed 7 bases, J shed 2 bases, and the junction held 8 bases outside the gene matches. The CDR3 has 14 residues. Germline CDR1 is MNHNS and CDR2 is SASEGT. CDR3 DNA sequence: TGTGCCAGCAATCTTCGACAGGGCACCTACGAGCAGTACTTC. It codes for CASNLRQGTYEQYF.

In the case of this clone: Other DNA sequences of this sample code for an identical CDR3. The chain has TRBV7-2 and TRBJ1-2, with TRBD1 identical over 8 bases. Germline V gene sequence: CDR1 SGHTA, CDR2 FQGNSA. There are 14 residues in the CDR3. Unmatched junction bases numbered 0, after V lost 1 base and J lost 2 bases. DNA of the CDR3: TGTGCCAGCAGCTTAGGACAGGGGAACTATGGCTACACCTTC. Its translation: CASSLGQGNYGYTF. The variable domain in full, with the rest retrieved from reference TRBV7-2 and TRBJ1-2, is GAGVSQSPSNKVTEKGKDVELRCDPISGHTALYWYRQSLGQGLEFLIYFQGNSAPDKSGLPSDRFSAERTGGSVSTLTIQRTQQEDSAVYLCASSLGQGNYGYTFGSGTRLTVV.

The gene calls are TRBV4-3 and TRBJ2-7, with D perhaps matching TRBD2 (6 bases). From germline, CDR1 is LGHNA and CDR2 YSLEER. The CDR3 spans 16 residues. Deletions cut 0 bases from V and 6 bases from J, with 18 bases between. CDR3 in amino acids: CASSQDRGGGDIEQYF. DNA for the CDR3: TGCGCCAGCAGCCAAGATCGCGGCGGAGGGGATATCGAGCAGTACTTC.

In regard to this clone: Other nucleotide sequences in the sample specify the same CDR3. The chain links TRBV6-5 to TRBJ2-3, with 12 bases matching TRBD2. The trim removed 4 bases at V and 5 bases at J, leaving 1 base unmatched. The V gene's germline CDR1 is MNHEY and CDR2 SVGAGI. This CDR3 is 14 amino acids long. The CDR3 protein is CASSLGLAGDTQYF. DNA for the CDR3: TGTGCCAGCAGTTTGGGACTAGCGGGAGATACGCAGTATTTT.

This chain joins TRBV15 and TRBJ2-3; 8 bases match TRBD2. V dropped 6 bases and J dropped 1; count of bases not matched to a gene: 3. The CDR3 is 14 amino acids. CDR1 and CDR2 from the germline V gene are LNHNV and YYDKDF (reference sequence). The CDR3 region has the DNA TGTGCCACCAGTGTGACTAGCGGCACAGATACGCAGTATTTT. It codes for CATSVTSGTDTQYF.

The J gene is TRBJ2-1, the V gene TRBV10-3, with 12 bases lining up with TRBD2. V lost 5 bases, J lost 6 bases, and 5 bases stayed unmatched. The CDR3 loop spans 15 amino acids. Germline lookup yields CDR1 ENHRY and CDR2 SYGVKD. DNA for the CDR3: TGTGCCATCAGTCCCGGGACTAGCGGGCTCAATGAGCAGTTCTTC. Its translation: CAISPGTSGLNEQFF.